A selection of T cell receptor beta chains follows, all from one sample in a study of CD8 T cells in acute hepatitis C reinfection. Assay: immunoSEQ multiplex PCR; the TCRdb copy retains only in-frame clones and omits some. The table includes about 38,000 clones, 70% to 90% detected once. Sequenced: naive CD8+ T cells from PBMCs. The receptors here all came from a young woman who spontaneously cleared hepatitis C infection. Both conserved end residues are part of each CDR3. A D gene is named only where the DNA matches it firmly. Size is stated for part of the rows, as once, few or many counts, or as a class when the clone is expanded.

J,length,V,size,D,DNA,CDR3
TRBJ2-3,15,TRBV6-6,-,-,TGTGCCAGCAGTTATCAGGGGGGAGGGCCAGATACGCAGTATTTT,CASSYQGGGPDTQYF
TRBJ2-7,11,TRBV19,-,-,TGTGCCAGTAGTTGGGGGGCCGAGCAGTACTTC,CASSWGAEQYF
TRBJ2-3,14,TRBV27,-,-,TGTGCCAGCCATCACAGGCGGAGCACAGATACGCAGTATTTT,CASHHRRSTDTQYF
TRBJ1-2,14,TRBV11-2,-,TRBD1,TGTGCCACCAGGGACCCCGGGACAGGGAATGGCTACACCTTC,CATRDPGTGNGYTF
TRBJ2-7,13,TRBV19,-,-,TGTGCCAGTAGTATAGGGCTAGCCGGGGAGCAGTACTTC,CASSIGLAGEQYF
TRBJ2-1,14,TRBV29-1,-,TRBD2,TGCAGCGCCGGAGGGCTAGCGGCTTCCAATGAGCAGTTCTTC,CSAGGLAASNEQFF
TRBJ2-2,13,TRBV4-1,-,-,TGCGCCAGCAGCCCTACTAGTACCGGGGAGCTGTTTTTT,CASSPTSTGELFF
TRBJ2-2,13,TRBV29-1,-,-,TGCAGCGGGATTTCTGGGAACACCGGGGAGCTGTTTTTT,CSGISGNTGELFF
TRBJ1-1,12,TRBV5-1,-,-,TGCGCCAGCAGACAGTTGAACACTGAAGCTTTCTTT,CASRQLNTEAFF
TRBJ1-1,15,TRBV10-2,-,TRBD1,TGCGCCAGCATCGGGACAGCAGACCTGAACACTGAAGCTTTCTTT,CASIGTADLNTEAFF
TRBJ2-7,16,TRBV30,-,-,TGTGCCTGGGCACGCGATTCCCTTAGCCCCTTCTACGAGCAGTACTTC,CAWARDSLSPFYEQYF
TRBJ1-5,13,TRBV13,-,-,TGTGCCAGCAGCTTAGGGTTCAATCAGCCCCAGCATTTT,CASSLGFNQPQHF
TRBJ2-1,13,TRBV14,-,-,TGTGCCAGCAGCCTAGGGCGGGCCTATGAGCAGTTCTTC,CASSLGRAYEQFF
TRBJ2-1,13,TRBV9,once,-,TGTGCCAGCAGCGTAGACAGGTATGATGAGCAGTTCTTC,CASSVDRYDEQFF
TRBJ2-5,14,TRBV5-1,-,-,TGCGCCAGCAGCTTGGGGGTTATGATGGAGACCCAGTACTTC,CASSLGVMMETQYF
TRBJ2-5,16,TRBV4-1,-,-,TGCGCCAGCAGCCAAACCCCCGTGGACTTACAAGAGACCCAGTACTTC,CASSQTPVDLQETQYF
TRBJ1-5,14,TRBV9,few,TRBD1,TGTGCCAGCAGTACCGGGACAGAGAATCAGCCCCAGCATTTT,CASSTGTENQPQHF
TRBJ2-1,13,TRBV11-3,-,-,TGTGCCAGCAGCTTAGGGTACGGCTATGAGCAGTTCTTC,CASSLGYGYEQFF
TRBJ2-1,17,TRBV2,-,TRBD2,TGTGCCAGCAGTGAACGGAAAGGGCGGGAGCCCCACAATGAGCAGTTCTTC,CASSERKGREPHNEQFF
TRBJ1-5,16,TRBV1,-,-,TGCACCAGCAGCACTCAACAGGGAGATAGCAATCAGCCCCAGCATTTT,CTSSTQQGDSNQPQHF
TRBJ1-2,14,TRBV27,-,TRBD1,TGTGCCAGCAGCCTGACAGGGACTCAGAGTGGCTACACCTTC,CASSLTGTQSGYTF
TRBJ2-6,17,TRBV4-1,-,TRBD2,TGCGCCAGCAGTGTGTTTGGGACTACCTCTGGGGCCAACGTCCTGACTTTC,CASSVFGTTSGANVLTF
TRBJ2-5,14,TRBV7-7,-,-,TGTGCCAGCAGCCCTAGGAGGATAGAAGAGACCCAGTACTTC,CASSPRRIEETQYF
TRBJ2-5,14,TRBV5-1,-,-,TGCGCCAGCAGCCCGGGCCGGTCCCAAGAGACCCAGTACTTC,CASSPGRSQETQYF
TRBJ2-1,14,TRBV15,-,-,TGTGCCACCAGCAGAGATGACTCCTACAATGAGCAGTTCTTC,CATSRDDSYNEQFF
TRBJ1-2,13,TRBV25-1,once,-,TGTGCCAGCAGACCTATTTCAGGGTATGGCTACACCTTC,CASRPISGYGYTF
TRBJ2-7,12,TRBV2,-,-,TGTGCCAGCAGTGTTGGCCTACGGGAGCAGTACTTC,CASSVGLREQYF
TRBJ2-1,15,TRBV29-1,-,TRBD2,TGCAGCGTCCATGCGTGGAGCGGGAGGTTTAATGAGCAGTTCTTC,CSVHAWSGRFNEQFF
TRBJ1-2,12,TRBV30,-,TRBD1,TGTGCCTGGAGCGACTACAGGGGGGGGTTGGCCTTC,CAWSDYRGGLAF
TRBJ2-7,17,TRBV6-1,-,TRBD2,TGTGCCAGCAGTGAAATGGCGGGAGGGCTTCTTAACTACGAGCAGTACTTC,CASSEMAGGLLNYEQYF